The T cell receptor (beta chain) described here comes from a study of cytomegalovirus exposure and HLA in healthy donors. Regarding this clone: Its specificity is unknown.

Study results and limitations: Researchers catalogued about 150 TCR beta chains as cytomegalovirus-associated.

Primers: 60 Vbeta forward and 13 Jbeta reverse. The protocol was immunoSEQ multiplex PCR, while the TCRdb copy is restricted to in-frame clones and leaves out a portion. Among some 120,000 clones, approximately 72% were seen once, and the ten largest hold more than 7.5%. Per the germline V gene, CDR1 is LNHNV and CDR2 is YYDKDF (reference sequence). This CDR3 has 14 residues. V was pared by 5 bases and J by 5 bases, with 9 bases of the junction left unmatched. This chain links TRBV15 with TRBJ2-7, with TRBD2 identical over 7 bases. Sequencing was performed on PBMCs. The clonotype originates from a woman in her forties or fifties in good health and CMV-seropositive. CDR3 sequence: CATSPRGGSHEQYF. In DNA form, the CDR3 reads TGTGCCACCAGCCCCCGGGGAGGGAGCCACGAGCAGTACTTC. Based on the CDR3 plus reference TRBV15 and TRBJ2-7, the full variable domain is DAMVIQNPRYQVTQFGKPVTLSCSQTLNHNVMYWYQQKSSQAPKLLFHYYDKDFNNEADTPDNFQSRRPNTSFCFLDIRSPGLGDTAMYLCATSPRGGSHEQYFGPGTRLTVT.